Below, 16 T cell receptor beta chains from the same sample are listed, as sequenced in a study of blood T cell repertoires in COVID-19 (TCRdb year 2020). The method behind the library was the immunoSEQ multiplex PCR assay. TCRdb carries this immuneACCESS record with in-frame sequences only. Its versions omit some clonotypes, under half of them owing to an unresolved V gene in the studies checked, with the rest unexplained. This sample lists about 83,000 clones; 87% were detected once. Together, the top ten hold over 2.5% of the sample. Sequencing was carried out using peripheral blood. Source of these receptors: a woman in her forties or fifties with active or convalescent COVID-19.

The rearrangement uses TRBV7-2 and TRBJ2-5; 8 bases fit TRBD2. Trimming cost V 2 bases and J 5 bases; bases outside gene matches: 4. CDR1 and CDR2 (germline): SGHTA, FQGNSA. This CDR3 spans 14 amino acids. In DNA form, the CDR3 reads TGTGCCAGCAGCTTATCGGGGGGGCTGGAGACCCAGTACTTC. As protein: CASSLSGGLETQYF.

The chain joins TRBV30 to TRBJ2-3; 12 bases agree with TRBD2. V gave up 3 bases and J gave up 4 bases; unmatched junction bases: 2. Germline CDR1 and CDR2: GTSNPN and SVGIG (reference sequence). This CDR3 has 14 residues. The CDR3 nucleotides are TGTGCCTGGAGACTAGCGGGGGGCCCAGATACGCAGTATTTT. Its protein product is CAWRLAGGPDTQYF. Complete variable domain (other parts from reference TRBV30 and TRBJ2-3): SQTIHQWPATLVQPVGSPLSLECTVEGTSNPNLYWYRQAAGRGLQLLFYSVGIGQISSEVPQNLSASRPQDRQFILSSKKLLLSDSGFYLCAWRLAGGPDTQYFGPGTRLTVL.

The gene calls are TRBV28 and TRBJ1-2, with TRBD1 matching 7 bases. The V segment lost 7 bases and the J segment 3 bases; nucleotides outside the gene matches: 8. This CDR3 contains 14 residues. CDR1 is MDHEN and CDR2 is SYDVKM in the germline V gene. The DNA of the CDR3 is TGTGCCAGCAATCGACAGGGTGGGGACTATGGCTACACCTTC. This encodes CASNRQGGDYGYTF.

This chain uses TRBV5-6 with TRBJ1-1; D not certain. This CDR3 spans 13 amino acids. Trimming stripped 1 base from V and 2 bases from J, with 6 bases between. Germline CDR1 SGHDT, CDR2 YYEEEE. DNA for the CDR3: TGTGCCAGCAGCTTGCGGGTTAACACTGAAGCTTTCTTT. It yields the protein CASSLRVNTEAFF.

The rearrangement uses TRBV5-1 and TRBJ2-1; D is ambiguous. Germline CDR1 reads SGHRS; CDR2 reads YFSETQ. V lost 1 base and J lost 0, with 8 bases in between. This CDR3 has 15 residues. The CDR3 coding sequence is TGCGCCAGCAGCTTGAGTACGAGCTCCTACAATGAGCAGTTCTTC. It is translated as CASSLSTSSYNEQFF.

Points on this clone: Being one base from a much bigger clone, this may be a read error. This chain joins TRBV5-6 and TRBJ2-7, with 9 bases matching TRBD1. CDR3 length: 14 amino acids. V was pared by 2 bases and J by 2 bases, with 2 bases of the junction left unmatched. Germline CDR1 is SGHDT and CDR2 is YYEEEE. CDR3 in amino acids: CASSFGTGPYEQYF. The DNA for the CDR3 is TGTGCCAGCAGCTTCGGGACAGGGCCCTACGAGCAGTACTTC.

The chain couples TRBV24-1 to TRBJ2-1; 9 nucleotides match TRBD2. Germline-derived CDR1 and CDR2 are KGHDR and SFDVKD. The CDR3 is 17 residues long. V lost 6 bases to trimming and J lost 1 base; unmatched junction nucleotides: 9. The DNA of the CDR3 is TGTGCCACCAGTTTAGCGGGGGCTACACCATCCTACAATGAGCAGTTCTTC. Protein product: CATSLAGATPSYNEQFF.

The rearrangement links TRBV7-3 to TRBJ1-1; D is uncertain. Germline CDR1 reads SGHTA; CDR2 reads FQGTGA. This CDR3 has 13 residues. Trimming pared 5 bases from V and 0 bases from J, leaving 7 bases between. This CDR3 reads CASSRTVNTEAFF. CDR3 nucleotides: TGTGCCAGCAGCCGAACAGTGAACACTGAAGCTTTCTTT.

The J gene is TRBJ2-5, the V gene TRBV7-9; 8 nucleotides align to TRBD2. In germline, CDR1 is SEHNR, CDR2 FQNEAQ (reference sequence). Germline trimming cut 5 bases from V and 5 bases from J; bases unmatched to any gene: 10. This CDR3 is 15 amino acids long. CDR3 in amino acids: CASSREGLVGETQYF. For the CDR3, the DNA is TGTGCCAGCAGCCGGGAGGGACTAGTAGGGGAGACCCAGTACTTC. Drawing the rest from reference TRBV7-9 and TRBJ2-5, the complete variable domain is DTGVSQNPRHKITKRGQNVTFRCDPISEHNRLYWYRQTLGQGPEFLTYFQNEAQLEKSRLLSDRFSAERPKGSFSTLEIQRTEQGDSAMYLCASSREGLVGETQYFGPGTRLLVL.

The rearrangement links TRBV9 to TRBJ2-1, with 8 bases identical to TRBD2. This CDR3 has 14 residues. V lost 3 bases to trimming and J lost 9 bases; unmatched junction nucleotides: 8. The V gene's germline CDR1 is SGDLS and CDR2 YYNGEE. The CDR3 coding sequence is TGTGCCAGCAGCGCCCCGGCGGGGGGCGTTGAGCAGTTCTTC. Amino acid sequence: CASSAPAGGVEQFF.

This chain links TRBV30 with TRBJ1-2, with D unresolved. V lost 2 bases and J 0 bases, leaving 13 bases between the germline ends. The CDR3 loop spans 15 amino acids. Germline values: CDR1 GTSNPN, CDR2 SVGIG (reference sequence). CDR3 sequence (DNA): TGTGCCTGGAGTTTGGGCCGCGGGGCTAACTATGGCTACACCTTC. Translation gives CAWSLGRGANYGYTF.

The chain has TRBV30 and TRBJ1-4; maybe TRBD1 (6 bases). The CDR3 has 13 residues. Germline CDR1 reads GTSNPN; CDR2 reads SVGIG (reference sequence). Trimming left V 0 bases short and J 4 bases short, with 6 bases between. For the CDR3, the DNA is TGTGCCTGGAGTGTACAGGGTAATGAAAAACTGTTTTTT. It translates to CAWSVQGNEKLFF.

J is TRBJ1-2 and V is TRBV29-1; 8 bases align to TRBD1. CDR3 length equals 13 residues. Germline values: CDR1 SQVTM, CDR2 ANQGSEA. V shed 4 bases and J 2 bases; nucleotides not matched to a gene: 3. CDR3 loop: CSVAQGANYGYTF. DNA for the CDR3: TGCAGCGTTGCGCAGGGGGCCAACTATGGCTACACCTTC.

This rearrangement joins TRBV18 to TRBJ2-5; 8 nucleotides match TRBD1. Germline CDR1 is KGHSH and CDR2 is LQKENI. The CDR3 runs 14 residues. Trimming cost V 3 bases and J 5 bases; bases outside gene matches: 5. CDR3 bases: TGTGCCAGCTCACCCGGACAGGGCGGGGAGACCCAGTACTTC. It encodes CASSPGQGGETQYF.

The rearrangement uses TRBV12-5 and TRBJ1-1, with D possibly being TRBD1 (5 bases). The CDR3 extends over 14 amino acids. Looked up from germline, CDR1 is LGHNT and CDR2 is FRNRAP. The V end lost 6 bases, the J end lost 0 bases, and 11 bases lay between the germline ends. CDR3 bases: TGTGCTAGTGGCCTGGGGGGAATGAACACTGAAGCTTTCTTT. It yields the protein CASGLGGMNTEAFF.

The chain links TRBV7-2 to TRBJ2-7, with D uncertain. Germline-derived CDR1 and CDR2 are SGHTA and FQGNSA. The CDR3 covers 13 residues. V lost 2 bases and J lost 7, with 12 bases in between. CDR3 DNA: TGTGCCAGCAGCTTACTGCTTGCGCCTGAGCAGTACTTC. It specifies CASSLLLAPEQYF.